Listed here are 11 T cell receptor beta chains from one sample, sequenced in a study of cytomegalovirus exposure and HLA in healthy donors. PCR primers comprised 60 Vbeta and 13 Jbeta primers. The protocol was immunoSEQ multiplex PCR, while the TCRdb copy is restricted to in-frame clones and leaves out a portion. The sample lists about 190,000 clones; roughly three quarters were seen once. Material: PBMCs. The receptors derive from a woman between 18 and 29 years old in good health and CMV-seronegative.

The chain joins TRBV7-9 to TRBJ2-5; 11 bases map to TRBD2. V lost 5 bases to trimming and J lost 5 bases; unmatched junction nucleotides: 10. The V gene's germline CDR1 is SEHNR and CDR2 FQNEAQ (reference sequence). The length of the CDR3 is 16 residues. CDR3 protein: CASSPPSGGPRETQYF. CDR3 nucleotide sequence: TGTGCCAGCAGCCCACCTAGCGGGGGGCCGCGGGAGACCCAGTACTTC.

The V call is TRBV5-1, the J call TRBJ1-1, with a weak D call TRBD1 (5 bases). CDR3 size: 19 residues. V was shortened by 0 bases and J by 4 bases, with 25 bases between the two germline ends. Germline V gives CDR1 SGHRS, CDR2 YFSETQ. As DNA, the CDR3 is TGCGCCAGCAGCTTGGCCGTCCTTCCGGGGGGGAAAGGGGCCACTGAAGCTTTCTTT. Its translation is CASSLAVLPGGKGATEAFF.

The table lists this clone with a count of one. This rearrangement joins TRBV7-9 to TRBJ2-2; a possible D gene is TRBD2 (5 bases). The V gene's germline CDR1 is SEHNR and CDR2 FQNEAQ (reference sequence). Trimming took off 1 base at V and 7 bases at J, with 7 bases between the two ends. CDR3 size: 13 residues. Written as DNA, the CDR3 is TGTGCCAGCAGCTTAGTTGGGAGCGGGGAGCTGTTTTTT. It is translated as CASSLVGSGELFF.

The chain uses TRBV19 and TRBJ1-5, with D perhaps TRBD1 (5 bases). The CDR3 extends over 16 amino acids. Trimming took 1 base from V and 0 from J, leaving 10 bases between them. Germline values: CDR1 LNHDA, CDR2 SQIVND (reference sequence). The CDR3, as DNA: TGTGCCAGTAGTATAGTGGGTGACAGTAGCAATCAGCCCCAGCATTTT. Its translation is CASSIVGDSSNQPQHF. The complete variable domain, with remaining parts taken from reference TRBV19 and TRBJ1-5, reads DGGITQSPKYLFRKEGQNVTLSCEQNLNHDAMYWYRQDPGQGLRLIYYSQIVNDFQKGDIAEGYSVSREKKESFPLTVTSAQKNPTAFYLCASSIVGDSSNQPQHFGDGTRLSIL.

The chain uses TRBV7-3 and TRBJ2-2; D gene unclear. Germline values: CDR1 SGHTA, CDR2 FQGTGA. Deletions cut 5 bases from V and 7 bases from J, with 8 bases between. The CDR3 is 12 amino acids. The CDR3 nucleotides are TGTGCCAGCAGCAACCCTAGCGGGGAGCTGTTTTTT. This encodes CASSNPSGELFF.

The CDR3 nucleotides are TGTGCCAGCAGCTCAAACACCGGGGAGCTGTTTTTT. Residues: CASSSNTGELFF. The chain recombines TRBV11-2 with TRBJ2-2; no firm D call. Trimming removed 4 bases at V and 2 bases at J, with 2 bases between. This CDR3 is built from 12 residues. The germline gives CDR1 SGHAT, CDR2 FQNNGV.

As DNA, the CDR3 is TGCGCCAGCAGCCCCGGGGGGGCACTAGCGGGAGCCGAGCAGTACTTC. Translated: CASSPGGALAGAEQYF. This rearrangement joins TRBV5-1 to TRBJ2-7; 11 positions agree with TRBD2. The germline CDR1 and CDR2 sequences are SGHRS and YFSETQ. The CDR3 sequence is 16 residues long. V lost 4 bases, J lost 6 bases, and 12 bases stayed unmatched.

This clone was recorded once. The chain is built from TRBV15 and TRBJ1-1, with a tentative D call TRBD1 (6 bases). V lost 8 bases and J 9 bases, leaving 13 bases between the germline ends. Per the germline V gene, CDR1 is LNHNV and CDR2 is YYDKDF (reference sequence). CDR3 length equals 11 residues. The DNA of the CDR3 is TGTGCCACCGAAGGGGGGGGGAAAGCTTTCTTT. Encoded protein: CATEGGGKAFF. Using reference TRBV15 and TRBJ1-1 for the parts outside the CDR3, the full variable domain is DAMVIQNPRYQVTQFGKPVTLSCSQTLNHNVMYWYQQKSSQAPKLLFHYYDKDFNNEADTPDNFQSRRPNTSFCFLDIRSPGLGDTAMYLCATEGGGKAFFGQGTRLTVV.

The sample holds one count of this clone. The V call is TRBV28, the J call TRBJ1-1; D perhaps matches TRBD1 (6 bases). The CDR3 totals 13 residues. Trimming left V 4 bases short and J 11 bases short, with 17 bases between. The V gene's germline CDR1 is MDHEN and CDR2 SYDVKM. CDR3 in amino acids: CASSSGTIVDAFF. CDR3 coding DNA: TGTGCCAGCAGTTCCGGGACAATTGTCGATGCTTTCTTT.

The J gene is TRBJ2-3, the V gene TRBV5-1; TRBD1 aligns across 7 bases. With V trimmed by 7 bases and J by 1 base, 6 bases remained unmatched. Germline V gives CDR1 SGHRS, CDR2 YFSETQ. The CDR3 is 14 amino acids. CDR3: CASQGVAGTDTQYF. The CDR3 DNA reads as TGCGCCAGCCAGGGGGTGGCCGGCACAGATACGCAGTATTTT.

This chain uses TRBV21-1 with TRBJ1-4; TRBD1, the table's D call, was not compared with the DNA. TRBV21-1 is reported as a pseudogene. The CDR3 loop spans 16 amino acids. CDR3 sequence reads: CASTLEARDIEEKLFF. The CDR3 nucleotides are TGTGCCAGCACCCTGGAGGCTAGGGACATAGAGGAAAAACTGTTTTTT.